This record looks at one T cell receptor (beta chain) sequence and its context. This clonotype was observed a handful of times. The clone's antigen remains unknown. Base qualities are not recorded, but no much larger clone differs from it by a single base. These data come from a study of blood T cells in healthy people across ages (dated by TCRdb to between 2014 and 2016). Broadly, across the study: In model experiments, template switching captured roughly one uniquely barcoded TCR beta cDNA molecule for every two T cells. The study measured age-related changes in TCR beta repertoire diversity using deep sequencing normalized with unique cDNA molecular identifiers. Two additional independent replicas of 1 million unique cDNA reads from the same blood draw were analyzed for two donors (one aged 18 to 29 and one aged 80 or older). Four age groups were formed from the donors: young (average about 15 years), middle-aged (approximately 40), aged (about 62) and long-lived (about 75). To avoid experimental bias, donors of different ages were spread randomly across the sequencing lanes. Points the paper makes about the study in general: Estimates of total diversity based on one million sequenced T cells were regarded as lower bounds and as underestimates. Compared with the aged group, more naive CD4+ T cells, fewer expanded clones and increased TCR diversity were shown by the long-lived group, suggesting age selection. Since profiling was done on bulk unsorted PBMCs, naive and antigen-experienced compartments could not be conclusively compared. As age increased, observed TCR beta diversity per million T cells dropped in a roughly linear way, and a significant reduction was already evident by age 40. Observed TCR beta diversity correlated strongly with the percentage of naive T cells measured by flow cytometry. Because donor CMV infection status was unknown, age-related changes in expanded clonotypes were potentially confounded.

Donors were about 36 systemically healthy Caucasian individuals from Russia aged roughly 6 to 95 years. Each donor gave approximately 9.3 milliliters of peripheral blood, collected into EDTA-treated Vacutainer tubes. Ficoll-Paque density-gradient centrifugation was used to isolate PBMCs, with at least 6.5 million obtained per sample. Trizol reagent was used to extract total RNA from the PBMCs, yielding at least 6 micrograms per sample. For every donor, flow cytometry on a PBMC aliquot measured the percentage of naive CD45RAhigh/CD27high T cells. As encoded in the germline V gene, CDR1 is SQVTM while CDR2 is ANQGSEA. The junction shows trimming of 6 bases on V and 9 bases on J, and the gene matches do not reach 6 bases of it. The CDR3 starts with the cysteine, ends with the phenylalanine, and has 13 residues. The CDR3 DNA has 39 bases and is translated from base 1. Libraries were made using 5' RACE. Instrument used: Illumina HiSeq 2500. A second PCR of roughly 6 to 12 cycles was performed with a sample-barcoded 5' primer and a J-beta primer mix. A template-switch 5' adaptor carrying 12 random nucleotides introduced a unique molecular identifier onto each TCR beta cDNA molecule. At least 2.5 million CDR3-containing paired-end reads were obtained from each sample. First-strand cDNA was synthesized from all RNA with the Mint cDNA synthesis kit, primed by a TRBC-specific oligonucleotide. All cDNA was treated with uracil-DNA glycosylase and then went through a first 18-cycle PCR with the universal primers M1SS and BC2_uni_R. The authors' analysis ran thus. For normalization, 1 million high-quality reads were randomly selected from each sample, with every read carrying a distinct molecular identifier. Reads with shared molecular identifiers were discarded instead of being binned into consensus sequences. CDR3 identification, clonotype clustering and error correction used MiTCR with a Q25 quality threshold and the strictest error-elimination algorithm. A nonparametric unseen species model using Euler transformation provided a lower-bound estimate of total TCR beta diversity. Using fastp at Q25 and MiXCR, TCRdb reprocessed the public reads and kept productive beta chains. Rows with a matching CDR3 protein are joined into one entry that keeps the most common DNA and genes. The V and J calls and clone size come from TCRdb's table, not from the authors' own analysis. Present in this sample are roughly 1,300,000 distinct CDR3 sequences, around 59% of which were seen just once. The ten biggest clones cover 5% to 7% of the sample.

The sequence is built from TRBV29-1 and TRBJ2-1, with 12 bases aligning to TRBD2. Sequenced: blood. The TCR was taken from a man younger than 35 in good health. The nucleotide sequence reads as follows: TGCAGCGTGACTAGCGGGAGTTCCGGTGAGCAGTTCTTC. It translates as CSVTSGSSGEQFF.